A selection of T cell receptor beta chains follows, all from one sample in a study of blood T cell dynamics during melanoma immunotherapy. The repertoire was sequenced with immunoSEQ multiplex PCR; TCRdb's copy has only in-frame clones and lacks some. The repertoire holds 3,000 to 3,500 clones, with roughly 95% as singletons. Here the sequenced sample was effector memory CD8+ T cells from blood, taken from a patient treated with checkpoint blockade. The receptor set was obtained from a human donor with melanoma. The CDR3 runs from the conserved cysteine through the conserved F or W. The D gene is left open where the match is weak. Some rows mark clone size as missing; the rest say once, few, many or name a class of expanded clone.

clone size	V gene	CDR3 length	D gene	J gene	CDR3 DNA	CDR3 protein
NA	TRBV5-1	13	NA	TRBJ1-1	TGCGCCAGCAGCTTGGCTGGTAACACTGAAGCTTTCTTT	CASSLAGNTEAFF
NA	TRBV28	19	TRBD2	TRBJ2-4	TGTGCCAGCAGGACGGGCGTTCTAGCGGGAGGGCAGGGGGAAAACATTCAGTACTTC	CASRTGVLAGGQGENIQYF
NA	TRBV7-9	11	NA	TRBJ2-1	TGTGCCAGCAGCTTAGGGAATGAGCAGTTCTTC	CASSLGNEQFF
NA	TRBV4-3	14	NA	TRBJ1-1	TGCGCCAGCAGCCAAGATCAAGTTAACACTGAAGCTTTCTTT	CASSQDQVNTEAFF
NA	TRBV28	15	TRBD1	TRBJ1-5	TGTGCCAGCAGTTTGGACAGGGGCGTTAATCAGCCCCAGCATTTT	CASSLDRGVNQPQHF
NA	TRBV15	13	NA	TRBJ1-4	TGTGCCACCAGACTCGGAGGTCGTGAAAAACTGTTTTTT	CATRLGGREKLFF
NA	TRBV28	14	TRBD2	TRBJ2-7	TGTGCCAGCAGTGGGGTGCGGGAGGGTTACGAGCAGTACTTC	CASSGVREGYEQYF
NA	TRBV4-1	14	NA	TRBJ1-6	TGCGCCAGCAGCCCAGGACAGCCTAATTCACCCCTCCACTTT	CASSPGQPNSPLHF
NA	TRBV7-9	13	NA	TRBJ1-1	TGTGCCAGCACCCCCCCCGGGGGTACTGAAGCTTTCTTT	CASTPPGGTEAFF
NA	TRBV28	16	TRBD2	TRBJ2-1	TGTGCCAGCAGTCCTCACCTAGCGGGAGCCTACAATGAGCAGTTCTTC	CASSPHLAGAYNEQFF
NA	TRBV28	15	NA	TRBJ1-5	TGTGCCAGCAGAACCGGACGGTATAGCAATCAGCCCCAGCATTTT	CASRTGRYSNQPQHF
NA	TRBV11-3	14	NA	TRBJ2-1	TGTGCCAGCAGCAGTCGGGACGGTCCAGGTGAGCAGTTCTTC	CASSSRDGPGEQFF
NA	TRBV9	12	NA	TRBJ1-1	TGTGCCAGCAGCGTAGCTGTAGGGGAAGCTTTCTTT	CASSVAVGEAFF
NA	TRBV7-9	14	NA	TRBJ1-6	TGTGCCAGCAGCGTGACAGGCCCAGGAGCACCCCTCCACTTT	CASSVTGPGAPLHF
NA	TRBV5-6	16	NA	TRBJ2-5	TGTGCCAGCTCCTACCACGGGGTTCGGTACCAAGAGACCCAGTACTTC	CASSYHGVRYQETQYF
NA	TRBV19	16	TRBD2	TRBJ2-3	TGTGCCAGTAGTAGCCTAGCGGGGGGGCGTGAAGATACGCAGTATTTT	CASSSLAGGREDTQYF
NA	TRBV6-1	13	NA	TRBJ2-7	TGTGCCAGCAGTGAAGGCAGGGGCGACGAGCAGTACTTC	CASSEGRGDEQYF
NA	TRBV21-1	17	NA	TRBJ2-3	TGTGCCAGCAGCAAGGGCGGATCGGGGGACCTGCAGGGTACGCAGTATTTT	CASSKGGSGDLQGTQYF
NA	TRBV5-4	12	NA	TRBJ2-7	TGTGCCAGCAGCGCGGGCACCTACGAGCAGTACTTC	CASSAGTYEQYF
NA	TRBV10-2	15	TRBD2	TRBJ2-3	TGCGCCAGCAGTGAACCTAGCGGGAGTACTAATACGCAGTATTTT	CASSEPSGSTNTQYF
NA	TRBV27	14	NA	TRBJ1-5	TGTGCCAGCAGTTTCGGGGGCAGCAATCAGCCCCAGCATTTT	CASSFGGSNQPQHF
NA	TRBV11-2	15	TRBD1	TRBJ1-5	TGTGCCAGCAGCTACGGGACAGGGGGCAGTCAGCCCCAGCATTTT	CASSYGTGGSQPQHF
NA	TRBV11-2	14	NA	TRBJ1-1	TGTGCCAGCAGCTCACCCCTCGGGAACACTGAAGCTTTCTTT	CASSSPLGNTEAFF
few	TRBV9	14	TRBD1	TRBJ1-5	TGTGCCAGTTCTAGACAGGGGGCAAGTCAGCCCCAGCATTTT	CASSRQGASQPQHF
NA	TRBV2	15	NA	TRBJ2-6	TGTGCCAGCAGGAAAGTCGTAACTGGGGCCAACGTCCTGACTTTC	CASRKVVTGANVLTF
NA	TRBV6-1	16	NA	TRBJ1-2	TGTGCCAGCAGTGCAATGTCGGGAGATATGGTCTATGGCTACACCTTC	CASSAMSGDMVYGYTF
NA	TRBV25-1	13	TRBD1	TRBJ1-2	TGTGCCAGTGGACAGGGAGGTTACTATGGCTACACCTTC	CASGQGGYYGYTF
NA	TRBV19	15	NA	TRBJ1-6	TGTGCCAGTAGTAGCACCTCAGGGTACGGTTCACCCCTCCACTTT	CASSSTSGYGSPLHF
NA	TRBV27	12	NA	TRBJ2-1	TGTGCCAGCAGTTTCCATCCTGGGGAGCAGTTCTTC	CASSFHPGEQFF
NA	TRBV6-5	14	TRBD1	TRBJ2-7	TGTGCCAGCAGTTTGACAGGGGGCGACGGGAGTCAGTACTTC	CASSLTGGDGSQYF
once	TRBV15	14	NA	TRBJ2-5	TGTGCCACCAGCAGAGATAGGGGAGGTGAGACCCAGTACTTC	CATSRDRGGETQYF
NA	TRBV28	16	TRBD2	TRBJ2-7	TGTGCCAGCAGTTTCCACGGACTAGCGGCGGATTACGAGCAGTACTTC	CASSFHGLAADYEQYF
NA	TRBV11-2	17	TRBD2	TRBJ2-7	TGTGCCAGCAGCTCGATTAGCGGGAGGGGGGATTCCTACGAGCAGTACTTC	CASSSISGRGDSYEQYF
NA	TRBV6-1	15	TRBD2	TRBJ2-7	TGTGCCAGCAGTGAAGCTCTAGCGGGGTCATACGAGCAGTACTTC	CASSEALAGSYEQYF
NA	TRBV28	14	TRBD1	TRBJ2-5	TGTGCCAGCAGTGGGACAGGGGGCCTGAAGACCCAGTACTTC	CASSGTGGLKTQYF
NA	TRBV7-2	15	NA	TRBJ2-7	TGTGCCAGCAGCTTAGGGGACACCGTTTCCTACGAGCAGTACTTC	CASSLGDTVSYEQYF
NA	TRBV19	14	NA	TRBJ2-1	TGTGCCAGTAGTATTGCCCTGTGGTACAATGAGCAGTTCTTC	CASSIALWYNEQFF
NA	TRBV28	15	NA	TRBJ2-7	TGTGCCAGCAGACCCGAGGACGGGGTTCAGGAAGAGCAGTACTTC	CASRPEDGVQEEQYF
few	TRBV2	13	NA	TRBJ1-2	TGTGCCAGCAGTGGTAGAACAGAGTATGGCTACACCTTC	CASSGRTEYGYTF
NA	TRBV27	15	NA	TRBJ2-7	TGTGCCAGCAGTTTCTCGGAGCCTGTCGCCTACGAGCAGTACTTC	CASSFSEPVAYEQYF
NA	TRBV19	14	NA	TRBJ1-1	TGTGCCAGTAGTTCCCCGGGCGGCCACACTGAAGCTTTCTTT	CASSSPGGHTEAFF
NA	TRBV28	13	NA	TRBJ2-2	TGTGCCAGCAGTGCGAACGTTGTCGGGGAGCTGTTTTTT	CASSANVVGELFF
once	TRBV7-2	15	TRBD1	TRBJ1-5	TGTGCCAGCAGCGCTGACAGGGCTAGCAATCAGCCCCAGCATTTT	CASSADRASNQPQHF
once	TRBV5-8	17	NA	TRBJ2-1	TGTGCCAGCAGCGGAATAGCTTGGGAGAGCTCCTACAATGAGCAGTTCTTC	CASSGIAWESSYNEQFF
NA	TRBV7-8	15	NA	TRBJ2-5	TGTGCCAGCAGCTTAGAGGTAGCGGTCCCAGAGACCCAGTACTTC	CASSLEVAVPETQYF
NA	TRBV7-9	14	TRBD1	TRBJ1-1	TGTGCCAGCAGCCCACAGGGGACGAGCACTGAAGCTTTCTTT	CASSPQGTSTEAFF
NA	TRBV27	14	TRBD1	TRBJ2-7	TGTGCCAGCAGCTACCAGGGACAGGGCTACGAGCAGTACTTC	CASSYQGQGYEQYF